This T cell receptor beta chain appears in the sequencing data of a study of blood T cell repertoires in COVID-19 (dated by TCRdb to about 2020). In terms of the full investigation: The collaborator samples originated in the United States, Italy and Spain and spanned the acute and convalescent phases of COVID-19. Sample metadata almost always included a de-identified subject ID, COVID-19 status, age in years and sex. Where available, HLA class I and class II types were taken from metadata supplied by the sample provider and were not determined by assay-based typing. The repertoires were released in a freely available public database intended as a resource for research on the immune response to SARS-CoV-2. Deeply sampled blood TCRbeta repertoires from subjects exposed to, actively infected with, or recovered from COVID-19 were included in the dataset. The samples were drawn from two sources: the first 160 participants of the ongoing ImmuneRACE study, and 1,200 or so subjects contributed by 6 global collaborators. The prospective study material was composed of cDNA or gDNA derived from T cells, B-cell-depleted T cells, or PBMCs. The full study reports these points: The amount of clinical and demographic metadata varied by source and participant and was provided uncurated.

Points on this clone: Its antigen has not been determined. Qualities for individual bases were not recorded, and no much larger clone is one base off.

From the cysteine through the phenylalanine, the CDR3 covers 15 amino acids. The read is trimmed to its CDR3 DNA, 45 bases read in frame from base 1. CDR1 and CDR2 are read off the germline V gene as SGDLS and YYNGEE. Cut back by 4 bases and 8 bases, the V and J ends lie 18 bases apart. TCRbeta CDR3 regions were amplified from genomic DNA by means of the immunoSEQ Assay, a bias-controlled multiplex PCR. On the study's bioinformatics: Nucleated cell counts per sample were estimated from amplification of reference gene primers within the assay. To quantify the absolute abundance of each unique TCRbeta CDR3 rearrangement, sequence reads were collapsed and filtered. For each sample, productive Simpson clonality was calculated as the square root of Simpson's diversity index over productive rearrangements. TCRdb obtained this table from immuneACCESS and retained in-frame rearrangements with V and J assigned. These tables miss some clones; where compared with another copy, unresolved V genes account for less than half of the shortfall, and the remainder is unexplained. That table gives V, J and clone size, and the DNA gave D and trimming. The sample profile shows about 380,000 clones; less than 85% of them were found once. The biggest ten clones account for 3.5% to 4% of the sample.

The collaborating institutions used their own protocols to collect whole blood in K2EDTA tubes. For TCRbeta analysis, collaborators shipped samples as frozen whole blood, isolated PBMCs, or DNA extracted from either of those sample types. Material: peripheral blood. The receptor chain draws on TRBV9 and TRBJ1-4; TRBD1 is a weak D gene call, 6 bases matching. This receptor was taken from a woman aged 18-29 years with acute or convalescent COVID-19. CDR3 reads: CASSPHGGALEKLFF. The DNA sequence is TGTGCCAGCAGCCCCCATGGGGGCGCATTGGAAAAACTGTTTTTT.